This T cell receptor (beta chain) was recovered during a study of vaccination and CD4 T cells after COVID-19. Across the whole study: Each participant was administered two doses of a vaccine, which was either BNT162b2 or mRNA-1273.

With the Oncomine TCR Beta short-read assay, DNA from cultured CD4+ T cells was sequenced. Investigators obtained genomic DNA by extraction from cultured CD4+ T cells. TCRdb used MiXCR to reprocess the PCR reads, holding one entry per CDR3 protein. The table records about 15,000 distinct CDR3 sequences, 60% to 70% of them present only once. Treatment defined: roughly 10-day PBMC culture with coronavirus spike peptide pools or control peptides (ViraFEST assay). Via ViraFEST, peptide pools expanded antigen-specific T cells before TCR sequencing. The authors cultured two million PBMCs per well with 8 to 10 IU/ml IL-2 and around 9.2 ug/ml peptide pools. The CDR3 extends over 15 amino acids. Trimming took 0 bases from V and 1 from J, leaving 10 bases between them. CDR1 and CDR2 (germline): LGHNA, YSLEER. By frequency in the sample, this clonotype is medium-sized (0.01 to 0.1%). Antigen specificity is unknown.

This sequence joins TRBV4-3 and TRBJ2-7, with D perhaps matching TRBD2 (6 bases). Sequenced: CD4+ T cells from blood, cultured in vitro. The sequence was obtained from a human donor who had recovered from COVID-19. The CDR3, as DNA: TGCGCCAGCAGCCAAGACGGCGGGAAATCCTACGAGCAGTACTTC. Translating it yields CASSQDGGKSYEQYF.